The next 16 T cell receptor beta chains were all read from a single sample in a study of Ad26.COV2.S vaccination and SARS-CoV-2 variants. Documented treatment: some 19 received Ad26.COV2.S at low or high dose, single or two shots; 5 received placebo; per-sample allocation not given. Material that was analyzed had been drawn on day 63 after the first vaccine or placebo injection. The method was immunoSEQ multiplex PCR; TCRdb's version includes in-frame clones alone and lacks a portion of them. Of 320,000 or so clones in the sample, 85% to 90% are singletons; the top ten hold around 5.5%. This sample comprised peripheral blood, obtained in a trial of Ad26.COV2.S vaccine versus placebo. The origin of the receptors is a person between 18 and 60 years old who received the Ad26.COV2.S COVID-19 vaccine or a placebo.

The rearrangement links TRBV10-3 to TRBJ1-5; TRBD1 might be the D (6 bases). This CDR3 is built from 14 residues. Trimming cost V 5 bases and J 0 bases, with 8 bases left between them. Germline V gives CDR1 ENHRY, CDR2 SYGVKD. The CDR3 spells CAISRGDSNQPQHF. The CDR3 DNA sequence: TGTGCCATCAGTAGGGGGGATAGCAATCAGCCCCAGCATTTT.

The chain couples TRBV9 to TRBJ2-1; TRBD2 aligns across 14 bases. With 4 bases clipped from V and 10 bases from J, the junction kept 4 bases outside the gene matches. The germline V gene has CDR1 SGDLS and CDR2 YYNGEE. The CDR3 totals 14 residues. CDR3 in amino acids: CASSKTSGRAEQFF. For the CDR3, the DNA is TGTGCCAGCAGCAAGACTAGCGGGAGGGCCGAGCAGTTCTTC.

This chain joins TRBV20-1 and TRBJ2-7, with D perhaps given as TRBD1 or TRBD2 (6 bases each). Trimming removed 3 bases at V and 4 bases at J, with 13 bases between. CDR3 size: 13 residues. CDR1 is DFQATT and CDR2 is SNEGSKA in the germline V gene (reference sequence). The CDR3 sequence is CSASIPGAYEQYF. The CDR3 DNA reads TGCAGTGCTAGTATTCCGGGGGCTTACGAGCAGTACTTC.

The sample holds one count of this clone. The rearrangement uses TRBV6-1 and TRBJ2-7; D is perhaps TRBD1 (5 bases). The ends were cut back, 6 bases at V and 3 bases at J, with 9 bases in the middle. CDR3 length: 12 residues. Germline V CDR1 and CDR2: MNHNS, SASEGT. The CDR3 nucleotides read TGTGCCAGCAGCAAAACAGGCTACGAGCAGTACTTC. Translated, it gives CASSKTGYEQYF.

V and J are TRBV4-1 and TRBJ2-1; 10 bases match TRBD1. Germline loops: CDR1 MGHRA, CDR2 YSYEKL. The CDR3 is made up of 16 amino acids. The V segment lost 4 bases and the J segment 9 bases; nucleotides outside the gene matches: 12. Written as DNA, the CDR3 is TGCGCCAGCAGCCCGCCGGGACAGGGGAGGGGGGGTGAGCAGTTCTTC. It is translated as CASSPPGQGRGGEQFF.

This CDR3 is CASSLDTGMVTDTQYF. CDR3 DNA: TGCGCCAGCAGCTTGGATACAGGAATGGTCACAGATACGCAGTATTTT. The V call is TRBV5-1, the J call TRBJ2-3; a possible D gene is TRBD1 (5 bases). In germline, CDR1 is SGHRS, CDR2 YFSETQ. The CDR3 extends over 16 amino acids. Trimming removed 0 bases at V and 2 bases at J, with 13 bases between.

The sample holds a few counts of this clone. The J gene is TRBJ2-7, the V gene TRBV19; TRBD1 matches at 8 bases. CDR1 and CDR2 from the germline V gene are LNHDA and SQIVND (reference sequence). The CDR3 consists of 13 residues. Germline trimming cut 6 bases from V and 6 bases from J; bases unmatched to any gene: 7. The CDR3: CASRVAGGIEQYF. The CDR3 nucleotides are TGTGCCAGTAGAGTCGCAGGGGGCATCGAGCAGTACTTC.

The rearrangement links TRBV15 to TRBJ2-7; TRBD2 aligns across 8 bases. Trimming cost V 7 bases and J 4 bases; bases outside gene matches: 9. Germline CDR1 reads LNHNV; CDR2 reads YYDKDF (reference sequence). This CDR3 region has 14 residues. Written as DNA, the CDR3 is TGTGCCACCAAAGCTCGGGGGGGCGATTACGAGCAGTACTTC. Translated: CATKARGGDYEQYF.

The chain links TRBV19 to TRBJ2-1; TRBD1 is a possible D gene (6 bases). Germline V gene lookup returns CDR1 LNHDA and CDR2 SQIVND (reference sequence). This CDR3 spans 13 amino acids. V lost 3 bases to trimming and J lost 11 bases, with 14 bases between them. CDR3 in amino acids: CASSISRDTKQFF. CDR3 bases: TGTGCCAGTAGTATCTCCCGGGACACTAAGCAGTTCTTC. Complete variable domain (other parts from reference TRBV19 and TRBJ2-1): DGGITQSPKYLFRKEGQNVTLSCEQNLNHDAMYWYRQDPGQGLRLIYYSQIVNDFQKGDIAEGYSVSREKKESFPLTVTSAQKNPTAFYLCASSISRDTKQFFGPGTRLTVL.

Concerning this clone: The sample contains more than one DNA sequence encoding this CDR3. The genes are TRBV7-2 and TRBJ1-4, with D perhaps matching TRBD1 (6 bases). This CDR3 spans 13 amino acids. Looked up from germline, CDR1 is SGHTA and CDR2 is FQGNSA. Trimming left V 3 bases short and J 7 bases short, with 9 bases between. DNA for the CDR3: TGTGCCAGCAGCTTGGGACAAGGTGAAAAACTGTTTTTT. It codes for CASSLGQGEKLFF.

This clone has a single count. The chain links TRBV6-6 to TRBJ1-1, with a possible D match to TRBD1 (6 bases). V gave up 3 bases and J gave up 1 base, with 12 bases separating them. CDR1 MNHNY and CDR2 SVGAGI come from the germline V gene (reference sequence). The CDR3 is made up of 15 amino acids. The CDR3 loop is CASSYGGPQNTEAFF. The CDR3, as DNA: TGTGCCAGCAGTTATGGGGGGCCCCAGAACACTGAAGCTTTCTTT.

J is TRBJ1-6 and V is TRBV30; D call uncertain. This CDR3 comprises 16 residues. V lost 0 bases to trimming and J lost 0 bases, with 9 bases between them. Germline CDR1 reads GTSNPN; CDR2 reads SVGIG (reference sequence). CDR3: CAWSVFGSSYNSPLHF. The CDR3 DNA reads as TGTGCCTGGAGTGTATTTGGAAGCTCCTATAATTCACCCCTCCACTTT. Supplemented by reference TRBV30 and TRBJ1-6, the full variable domain reads SQTIHQWPATLVQPVGSPLSLECTVEGTSNPNLYWYRQAAGRGLQLLFYSVGIGQISSEVPQNLSASRPQDRQFILSSKKLLLSDSGFYLCAWSVFGSSYNSPLHFGNGTRLTVT.

The rearrangement joins TRBV4-1 to TRBJ1-6, with D hard to call. Trimming cost V 6 bases and J 2 bases, with 29 bases left between them. The CDR3 has 21 amino acids. Germline assignment: CDR1 MGHRA and CDR2 YSYEKL. This CDR3 is CASRRFHTPKKTVTYNSPLHF. In DNA form, the CDR3 reads TGCGCCAGCAGAAGATTCCACACACCAAAGAAGACGGTGACCTATAATTCACCCCTCCACTTT.

The chain couples TRBV28 to TRBJ1-2, with 8 bases identical to TRBD1. V shed 5 bases and J 4 bases; nucleotides not matched to a gene: 3. Germline V gene data show CDR1 as MDHEN and CDR2 as SYDVKM. This CDR3 comprises 13 residues. CDR3 region: CASSPTGGYGYTF. DNA for the CDR3: TGTGCCAGCAGTCCCACAGGGGGCTATGGCTACACCTTC.

The rearrangement links TRBV7-8 to TRBJ1-3; the D gene is possibly TRBD1 (6 bases). This CDR3 has 16 residues. V was cut by 5 bases and J by 2 bases, with 16 bases left in between. CDR1 SGHVS and CDR2 FQNEAQ come from the germline V gene. Written as DNA, the CDR3 is TGTGCCAGCAGCCCCACCGACAGGCAGCCTGGAAACACCATATATTTT. It specifies CASSPTDRQPGNTIYF. Drawing the rest from reference TRBV7-8 and TRBJ1-3, the complete variable domain is GAGVSQSPRYKVAKRGQDVALRCDPISGHVSLFWYQQALGQGPEFLTYFQNEAQLDKSGLPSDRFFAERPEGSVSTLKIQRTQQEDSAVYLCASSPTDRQPGNTIYFGEGSWLTVV.

This chain connects TRBV5-1 to TRBJ1-2, with 8 bases that match TRBD1. Germline V gene sequence: CDR1 SGHRS, CDR2 YFSETQ. V lost 4 bases to trimming and J lost 3 bases; unmatched junction nucleotides: 11. The CDR3 length is 16 residues. This CDR3 reads CASSHSQGALDYGYTF. CDR3 in DNA: TGCGCCAGCAGCCACTCTCAGGGGGCACTGGACTATGGCTACACCTTC.